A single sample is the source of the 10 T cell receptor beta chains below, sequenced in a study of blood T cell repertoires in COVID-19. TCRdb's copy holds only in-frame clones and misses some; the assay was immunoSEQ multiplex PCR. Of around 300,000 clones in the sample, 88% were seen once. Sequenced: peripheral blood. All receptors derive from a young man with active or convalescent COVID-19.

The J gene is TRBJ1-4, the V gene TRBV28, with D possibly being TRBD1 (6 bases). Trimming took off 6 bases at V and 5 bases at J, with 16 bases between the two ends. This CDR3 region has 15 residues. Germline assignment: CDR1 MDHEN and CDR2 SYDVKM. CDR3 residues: CASSPLGTMNEKLFF. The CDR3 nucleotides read TGTGCCAGCAGCCCCCTTGGGACAATGAATGAAAAACTGTTTTTT.

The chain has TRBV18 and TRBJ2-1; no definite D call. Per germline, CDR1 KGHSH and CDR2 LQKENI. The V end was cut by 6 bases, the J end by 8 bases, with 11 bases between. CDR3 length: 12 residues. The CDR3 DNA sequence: TGTGCCAGCTCCCCCGGGTTCGATGAGCAGTTCTTC. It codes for CASSPGFDEQFF.

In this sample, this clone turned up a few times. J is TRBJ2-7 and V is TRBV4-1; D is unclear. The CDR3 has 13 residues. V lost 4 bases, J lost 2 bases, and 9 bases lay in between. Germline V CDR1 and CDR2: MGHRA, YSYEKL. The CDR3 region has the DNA TGCGCCAGCAGCCCCTTCAGTACCTACGAGCAGTACTTC. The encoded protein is CASSPFSTYEQYF.

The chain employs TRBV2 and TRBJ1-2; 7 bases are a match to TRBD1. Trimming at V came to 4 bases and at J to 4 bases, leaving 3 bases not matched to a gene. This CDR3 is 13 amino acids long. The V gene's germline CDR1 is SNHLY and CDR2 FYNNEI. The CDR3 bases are TGTGCCAGCAGTGCAGGGGGGAGCTATGGCTACACCTTC. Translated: CASSAGGSYGYTF.

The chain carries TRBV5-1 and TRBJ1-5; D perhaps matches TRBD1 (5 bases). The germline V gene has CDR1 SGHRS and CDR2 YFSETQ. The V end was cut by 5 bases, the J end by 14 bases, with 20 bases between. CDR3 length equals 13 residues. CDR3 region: CASRRQPVPDEHF. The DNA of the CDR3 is TGCGCCAGCAGGAGACAGCCGGTACCGGACGAGCATTTT. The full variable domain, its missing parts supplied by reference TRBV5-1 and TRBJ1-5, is KAGVTQTPRYLIKTRGQQVTLSCSPISGHRSVSWYQQTPGQGLQFLFEYFSETQRNKGNFPGRFSGRQFSNSRSEMNVSTLELGDSALYLCASRRQPVPDEHFGDGTRLSIL.

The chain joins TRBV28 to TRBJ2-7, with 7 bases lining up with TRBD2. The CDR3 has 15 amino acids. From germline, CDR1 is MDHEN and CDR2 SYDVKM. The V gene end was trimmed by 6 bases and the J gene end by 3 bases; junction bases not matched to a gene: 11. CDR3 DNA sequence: TGTGCCAGCAGCCTCGGGGGGTACAGTGGCTACGAGCAGTACTTC. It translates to CASSLGGYSGYEQYF.

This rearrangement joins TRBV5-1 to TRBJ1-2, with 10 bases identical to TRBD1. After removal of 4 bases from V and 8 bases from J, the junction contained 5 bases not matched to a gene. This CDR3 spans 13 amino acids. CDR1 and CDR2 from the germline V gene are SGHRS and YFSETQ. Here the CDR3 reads CASSIRTGGGYTF. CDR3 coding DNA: TGCGCCAGCAGCATTAGGACAGGGGGAGGCTACACCTTC.

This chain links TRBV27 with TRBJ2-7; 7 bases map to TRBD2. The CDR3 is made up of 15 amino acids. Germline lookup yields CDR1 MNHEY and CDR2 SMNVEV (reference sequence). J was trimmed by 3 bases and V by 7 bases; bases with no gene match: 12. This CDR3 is CASTLQGRENYEQYF. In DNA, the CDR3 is TGTGCCAGCACCTTGCAAGGGAGGGAGAACTACGAGCAGTACTTC.

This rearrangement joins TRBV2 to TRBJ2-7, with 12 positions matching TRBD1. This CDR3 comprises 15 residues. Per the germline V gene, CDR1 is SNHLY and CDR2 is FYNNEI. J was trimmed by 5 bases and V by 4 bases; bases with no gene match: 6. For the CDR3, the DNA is TGTGCCAGCAGTGGAGAGGGACAGGGGGCGAACGAGCAGTACTTC. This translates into CASSGEGQGANEQYF.

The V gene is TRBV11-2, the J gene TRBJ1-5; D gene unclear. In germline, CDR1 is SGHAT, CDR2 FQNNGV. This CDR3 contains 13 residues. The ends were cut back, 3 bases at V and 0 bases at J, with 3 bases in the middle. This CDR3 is CASSFNSNQPQHF. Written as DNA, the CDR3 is TGTGCCAGCAGCTTCAATAGCAATCAGCCCCAGCATTTT.